These T cell receptor beta chains were read from a single sample in a study of blood T cell repertoires in COVID-19. Some clones are missing from TCRdb's copy, which holds only in-frame ones; the method was immunoSEQ multiplex PCR. This sample has over 200,000 clones; roughly 89% occur once, and the top ten carry 10%. Sample: PBMCs or T cells enriched from blood (not recorded which). The receptors were sampled from a man between 18 and 35 years old with acute COVID-19. Both conserved end residues are part of each CDR3. A D gene is named only where the DNA matches it firmly. Only part of the rows carry a size: once, few, many, or a class if the clone is expanded.

D | size | J | V | DNA | CDR3
. | . | TRBJ2-2 | TRBV5-6 | TGTGCCAGCAGCCGAGTCCGTAGCGCGAACACCGGGGAGCTGTTTTTT | CASSRVRSANTGELFF
. | . | TRBJ1-1 | TRBV18 | TGTGCCAGCTCACCATCAGGGAACACTGAAGCTTTCTTT | CASSPSGNTEAFF
. | . | TRBJ1-1 | TRBV12-5 | TGTGCTAGTGGTTTGGTTGTACGGGGAGGGGTCAGGCGAGTGAACACTGAAGCTTTCTTT | CASGLVVRGGVRRVNTEAFF
TRBD2 | . | TRBJ2-1 | TRBV19 | TGTGCCAGTAGTGCACTAGCGGGAGATTTTTTGGAGCAGTTCTTC | CASSALAGDFLEQFF
. | . | TRBJ1-5 | TRBV2 | TGTGCCAGCGGACCAGGGAATAGCAATCAGCCCCAGCATTTT | CASGPGNSNQPQHF
. | . | TRBJ1-3 | TRBV5-1 | TGCGCCAGCAGCTTGGGAGGACAAGGGTCTGGAAACACCATATATTTT | CASSLGGQGSGNTIYF
. | . | TRBJ2-1 | TRBV28 | TGTGCCAGCAGTTTCGGCGGGGCTAACAATGAGCAGTTCTTC | CASSFGGANNEQFF
TRBD2 | . | TRBJ2-5 | TRBV4-3 | TGCGCCAGCAGCCAAGATAATGGGAGGGTCGGAGAGACCCAGTACTTC | CASSQDNGRVGETQYF
. | . | TRBJ1-1 | TRBV5-1 | TGCGCCAGCAGCTTCGAGCTGGACACTGAAGCTTTCTTT | CASSFELDTEAFF
. | . | TRBJ2-7 | TRBV5-6 | TGTGCCAGCAGCAACTGGTGGGAGCGAGCCTACGAGCAGTACTTC | CASSNWWERAYEQYF
. | few | TRBJ1-2 | TRBV5-1 | TGCGCTACAGGGATGAACTATGGCTACACCTTC | CATGMNYGYTF
TRBD1 | . | TRBJ2-7 | TRBV11-3 | TGTGCCAGCAGCTTACCTGGACAGGCCGTCTACGAGCAGTACTTC | CASSLPGQAVYEQYF
. | once | TRBJ2-5 | TRBV28 | TGTGCCAGCAGTTTAGCCCACCAAGGGCAGGGAGGTGAGACCCAGTACTTC | CASSLAHQGQGGETQYF
. | . | TRBJ2-1 | TRBV15 | TGTGCCACCAGCAACCGGGATTACAATGAGCAGTTCTTC | CATSNRDYNEQFF
. | . | TRBJ1-1 | TRBV9 | TGTGCCAGCAGTCGTAGCATGAACACTGAAGCTTTCTTT | CASSRSMNTEAFF
TRBD1 | . | TRBJ2-5 | TRBV6-5 | TGTGCCAGCAGTTACTCCCCGGGACAGCAAGAGACCCAGTACTTC | CASSYSPGQQETQYF
TRBD2 | . | TRBJ2-1 | TRBV13 | TGTGCCAGCAGCTTAGGTCTAGCGGGGAACAATGAGCAGTTCTTC | CASSLGLAGNNEQFF
TRBD2 | . | TRBJ2-5 | TRBV25-1 | TGTGCCACCCGGGCTAGCGGGAGTGGAGAGACCCAGTACTTC | CATRASGSGETQYF
. | . | TRBJ1-1 | TRBV6-5 | TGTGCCAGCAGTTACTCGTTACAGGGAGGGTTCACTGAAGCTTTCTTT | CASSYSLQGGFTEAFF
. | . | TRBJ1-2 | TRBV12-3/TRBV12-4 | TGTGCCAGCAGTTTGGGGCGGATCTATGGCTACACCTTC | CASSLGRIYGYTF
. | . | TRBJ2-1 | TRBV4-2 | TGTGCCAGCAGCGGAAAACTGGAACGGAGCAATGAGCAGTTCTTC | CASSGKLERSNEQFF
TRBD1 | . | TRBJ2-3 | TRBV5-6 | TGTGCCAGCAGCTTGGGACAGGGGGACGCAGATACGCAGTATTTT | CASSLGQGDADTQYF
. | . | TRBJ2-6 | TRBV7-9 | TGTGCCAGCAGCTTGCAGGGACTCTCAGGGGCCAACGTCCTGACTTTC | CASSLQGLSGANVLTF
. | . | TRBJ1-1 | TRBV14 | TGTGCCAGCAGCCTAAGGTACAGCATGAACACTGAAGCTTTCTTT | CASSLRYSMNTEAFF
. | . | TRBJ2-1 | TRBV7-9 | TGTGCCAGCAGCTTAGTTCAGTATCTCTCCTACAATGAGCAGTTCTTC | CASSLVQYLSYNEQFF
. | . | TRBJ1-4 | TRBV27 | TGTGCCAGCAGTTTTTCCGAGATGCGGGAAAAACTGTTTTTT | CASSFSEMREKLFF
. | . | TRBJ2-7 | TRBV7-8 | TGTGCCAGCAGCTTAGGCGGCTTCCGCGAGCAGTACTTC | CASSLGGFREQYF
. | . | TRBJ2-1 | TRBV28 | TGTGCCAGCAGTCCGACTAGTTTTGGTGAGCAGTTCTTC | CASSPTSFGEQFF
. | few | TRBJ1-1 | TRBV27 | TGTGCCAGCAGTAGAAACAGGGATGCGGCTGAAGCTTTCTTT | CASSRNRDAAEAFF
TRBD2 | . | TRBJ2-2 | TRBV4-3 | TGCGCCAGCGGGAGGGCCGGGGAGCTGTTTTTT | CASGRAGELFF
. | . | TRBJ2-5 | TRBV6-5 | TGTGCCAGCAGGCTAACAGGGTTTATAGTAGAGACCCAGTACTTC | CASRLTGFIVETQYF
. | . | TRBJ2-5 | TRBV6-2/TRBV6-3 | TGTGCCAGCAGTTCTACTCTAGTTGGAGAGACCCAGTACTTC | CASSSTLVGETQYF
TRBD1 | . | TRBJ2-1 | TRBV10-3 | TGTGCCATCAGTGAAAGGGACAGGGTCGATGAGCAGTTCTTC | CAISERDRVDEQFF
TRBD1 | . | TRBJ1-2 | TRBV4-2 | TGTGCCAGCAGCCAAGTAGGGGGCGATGGCTACACCTTC | CASSQVGGDGYTF
TRBD2 | . | TRBJ2-7 | TRBV18 | TGTGCCAGCTCACTCGGACTAGCGGGTTATTCCTACGAGCAGTACTTC | CASSLGLAGYSYEQYF
TRBD1 | . | TRBJ1-2 | TRBV15 | TGTGCCACCAGCAGAGAGGTGGGACAGACTAACTATGGCTACACCTTC | CATSREVGQTNYGYTF
. | . | TRBJ1-3 | TRBV6-5 | TGTGCCAGCAGCTCCGCTCCGACAGGTTTAAACACCATATATTTT | CASSSAPTGLNTIYF
TRBD1 | . | TRBJ1-2 | TRBV7-3 | TGTGCCAGCAGCTTAGCAGGGGGCGCAGGCTATGGCTACACCTTC | CASSLAGGAGYGYTF
TRBD1 | . | TRBJ1-2 | TRBV7-9 | TGTGCCAGCAGCTTTCGGACAGGCTGGAACACCTTC | CASSFRTGWNTF
TRBD1 | . | TRBJ2-7 | TRBV3-1/TRBV3-2 | TGTGCCAGCAGCCGAGCGACAGGGCTCTCCTACGAGCAGTACTTC | CASSRATGLSYEQYF
TRBD2 | . | TRBJ2-2 | TRBV18 | TGTGCCAGCTCACCCTTAGCGGGTAGGAACACCGGGGAGCTGTTTTTT | CASSPLAGRNTGELFF
. | . | TRBJ1-4 | TRBV2 | TGTGCCAGCAGTGAAGCGCAATTTTTACAGGTTGCAACTAATGAAAAACTGTTTTTT | CASSEAQFLQVATNEKLFF
. | . | TRBJ1-5 | TRBV6-5 | TGTGCCAGCAGTTACGGGAGGGAAGGTCAGCCCCAGCATTTT | CASSYGREGQPQHF
. | once | TRBJ1-6 | TRBV10-1 | TGCGCCACCTCCCGGGACTGGGATTCACCCCTCCACTTT | CATSRDWDSPLHF
TRBD1 | . | TRBJ1-2 | TRBV7-2 | TGTGCCAGCAGCCCTCACGGACAGGGTGAGGGCTACACCTTC | CASSPHGQGEGYTF
TRBD2 | . | TRBJ2-1 | TRBV7-2 | TGTGCCAGCAGCTTAGCGGGAGGGCCTGGGAATGAGCAGTTCTTC | CASSLAGGPGNEQFF
. | once | TRBJ2-1 | TRBV11-3 | TGTGCCAGCAGCTTAGATCTAGCCGCCTACAATGAGCAGTTCTTC | CASSLDLAAYNEQFF
TRBD1 | . | TRBJ2-1 | TRBV6-4 | TGTGCCAGCAGTGACTCGGGACAGTCCAATGAGCAGTTCTTC | CASSDSGQSNEQFF
. | . | TRBJ2-1 | TRBV27 | TGTGCCAGCAGCTCCCCCGGGGAGAGCTCCTACAATGAGCAGTTCTTC | CASSSPGESSYNEQFF
. | . | TRBJ1-6 | TRBV14 | TGTGCCAGCAGCCACGGGGGAGGGTCACCCCTCCACTTT | CASSHGGGSPLHF
TRBD1 | . | TRBJ1-2 | TRBV6-1 | TGTGCCAGCAGTGCGCGATTGGGACAGGGTTATTTCGAGGATGGCTACACCTTC | CASSARLGQGYFEDGYTF
. | . | TRBJ1-4 | TRBV4-3 | TGCGCCAGCAGCCAAGACAGGCCTTCAACTAATGAAAAACTGTTTTTT | CASSQDRPSTNEKLFF
TRBD1 | . | TRBJ2-2 | TRBV19 | TGTGCCAGTAGTACAAGACAGGGGGCGACTTCCGGGGAGCTGTTTTTT | CASSTRQGATSGELFF
. | . | TRBJ1-2 | TRBV28 | TGTGCCAGCAGTTTCTCTTCCGGGGGAACTAACTATGGCTACACCTTC | CASSFSSGGTNYGYTF